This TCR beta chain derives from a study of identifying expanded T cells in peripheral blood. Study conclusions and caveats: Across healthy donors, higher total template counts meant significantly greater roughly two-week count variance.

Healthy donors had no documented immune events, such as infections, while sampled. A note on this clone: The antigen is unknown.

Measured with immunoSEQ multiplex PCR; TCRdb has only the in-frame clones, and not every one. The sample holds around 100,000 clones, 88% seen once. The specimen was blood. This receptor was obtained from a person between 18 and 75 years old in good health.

DNA for the CDR3: TGTGCCAGCAGCGTTGGGGGAAACACCATATATTTT. Its protein product is CASSVGGNTIYF. The chain employs TRBV25-1 and TRBJ1-3; D gene uncertain. V dropped 6 bases and J dropped 4 bases, with 7 bases sitting between them. There are 12 residues in the CDR3. Germline-derived CDR1 and CDR2 are MGHDK and SYGVNS.